These 30 T cell receptor beta chains were all obtained from the same sample, sequenced in a study of siplizumab effects on memory and regulatory T cells. Sequencing used immunoSEQ multiplex PCR; TCRdb keeps in-frame clones, though not all of them. The sample shows about 56,000 clones, around 98% of them seen only once. The specimen sequenced was naive CD8+ T cells sorted from blood. Receptors originate from a human donor in good health.

This clone was found once. This chain connects TRBV7-9 to TRBJ2-5; 10 positions match TRBD1. J gave up 2 bases and V 11 bases, and 8 bases lay outside the gene matches. Germline V gives CDR1 SEHNR, CDR2 FQNEAQ (reference sequence). The CDR3 spans 14 residues. CDR3 sequence (DNA): TGTGCCTCGGGGTGGGGACAGGGGCAAGAGACCCAGTACTTC. It codes for CASGWGQGQETQYF.

This clone was detected only once. The rearrangement joins TRBV30 to TRBJ2-5; D might be TRBD2 (5 bases). V was clipped by 3 bases and J by 7 bases, with 18 bases between them. CDR3 length: 14 amino acids. Germline CDR1 is GTSNPN and CDR2 is SVGIG (reference sequence). In DNA form, the CDR3 reads TGTGCCTGGAGCGGAATCGGGGTTAAGAGGACCCAGTACTTC. Encoded protein: CAWSGIGVKRTQYF.

The chain couples TRBV12-5 to TRBJ1-1; 7 positions match TRBD1. This CDR3 comprises 17 residues. Germline trimming cut 1 base from V and 4 bases from J; bases unmatched to any gene: 12. Germline V lookup: CDR1 LGHNT, CDR2 FRNRAP. CDR3 amino acids: CASGLGEYVRDSTEAFF. Written as DNA, the CDR3 is TGTGCTAGTGGTTTGGGCGAATACGTCAGGGACAGCACTGAAGCTTTCTTT.

As for this clone: Distinct nucleotide sequences in the sample also encode this CDR3. V is TRBV6-5 and J is TRBJ2-1; D call uncertain. The CDR3 has 12 residues. Germline values: CDR1 MNHEY, CDR2 SVGAGI. V shed 0 bases and J shed 6 bases, with 3 bases lying between them. DNA for the CDR3: TGTGCCAGCAGTTACTCTGGCAATGAGCAGTTCTTC. It codes for CASSYSGNEQFF.

Here the CDR3 reads CAWSLIEGLEQYF. The CDR3, as DNA: TGTGCCTGGAGCCTAATAGAGGGGCTCGAGCAGTACTTC. V gene TRBV30 combines with J gene TRBJ2-7, with D perhaps assigned TRBD1 or TRBD2 (5 bases each). Trimming removed 3 bases at V and 6 bases at J, with 15 bases between. The V gene's germline CDR1 is GTSNPN and CDR2 SVGIG (reference sequence). This CDR3 spans 13 amino acids.

This chain joins TRBV5-8 and TRBJ2-5; D is perhaps TRBD2 (5 bases). V lost 0 bases and J lost 5, with 8 bases in between. The length of the CDR3 is 13 residues. Germline V CDR1 and CDR2: SGHTS, YDEGEE. Here the CDR3 reads CASSLDGGETQYF. In DNA, the CDR3 is TGTGCCAGCAGCTTGGACGGCGGGGAGACCCAGTACTTC.

The V call is TRBV14, the J call TRBJ2-5; D possibly corresponds to TRBD1 (6 bases). The germline CDR1 and CDR2 sequences are SGHDN and FVKESK. The V end was cut by 6 bases, the J end by 5 bases, with 16 bases between. There are 14 residues in the CDR3. The DNA for the CDR3 is TGTGCCAGCAGTCGGACAGCCCCGTGGGAGACCCAGTACTTC. Translation gives CASSRTAPWETQYF. Filled out from reference TRBV14 and TRBJ2-5, the complete variable domain reads EAGVTQFPSHSVIEKGQTVTLRCDPISGHDNLYWYRRVMGKEIKFLLHFVKESKQDESGMPNNRFLAERTGGTYSTLKVQPAELEDSGVYFCASSRTAPWETQYFGPGTRLLVL.

CDR3 in DNA: TGTGCCAGCAGCCTTCCACTTATGGCGGGAGGGCCGACAGATACGCAGTATTTT. Protein sequence: CASSLPLMAGGPTDTQYF. This chain joins TRBV7-9 and TRBJ2-3; 9 bases fit TRBD2. Germline V gives CDR1 SEHNR, CDR2 FQNEAQ (reference sequence). The CDR3 has 18 amino acids. With 5 bases clipped from V and 3 bases from J, the junction kept 15 bases outside the gene matches.

CDR3 protein: CAWSAGRYGYTF. The CDR3 DNA reads TGTGCCTGGAGTGCAGGGAGGTATGGCTACACCTTC. The chain uses TRBV30 and TRBJ1-2; maybe TRBD1 (5 bases). The CDR3 runs 12 residues. Deletions cut 1 base from V and 5 bases from J, with 8 bases between. Germline V lookup: CDR1 GTSNPN, CDR2 SVGIG (reference sequence). The variable domain in full, with the rest retrieved from reference TRBV30 and TRBJ1-2, is SQTIHQWPATLVQPVGSPLSLECTVEGTSNPNLYWYRQAAGRGLQLLFYSVGIGQISSEVPQNLSASRPQDRQFILSSKKLLLSDSGFYLCAWSAGRYGYTFGSGTRLTVV.

The chain has TRBV4-2 and TRBJ1-6; TRBD1 might be the D (6 bases). The germline V gene has CDR1 LGHNA and CDR2 YNFKEQ. The V and J ends lost 0 bases and 9 bases respectively, with 15 bases between them. The CDR3 runs 16 residues. The CDR3 loop reads CASSQEEPGVGSPLHF. CDR3 in DNA: TGTGCCAGCAGCCAAGAAGAACCAGGGGTAGGTTCACCCCTCCACTTT.

CDR3 in amino acids: CASSAGLAGVYNEQFF. The DNA for the CDR3 is TGTGCCAGCAGCGCGGGACTAGCGGGAGTTTACAATGAGCAGTTCTTC. J is TRBJ2-1 and V is TRBV5-8; 14 nucleotides align to TRBD2. Germline trimming cut 4 bases from V and 4 bases from J; bases unmatched to any gene: 4. This CDR3 region has 16 residues. Per the germline V gene, CDR1 is SGHTS and CDR2 is YDEGEE.

This clone was found once. The chain carries TRBV10-3 and TRBJ2-1, with D perhaps matching TRBD1 or TRBD2 (5 bases each). The CDR3 length is 13 residues. CDR1 is ENHRY, CDR2 SYGVKD, per germline. The V and J ends lost 6 bases and 5 bases respectively, with 11 bases between them. The CDR3 region is CAIRTGTNNEQFF. The DNA for the CDR3 is TGTGCCATCAGGACCGGGACGAACAATGAGCAGTTCTTC.

This chain links TRBV21-1 with TRBJ1-2. TRBV21-1 corresponds to a pseudogene. CDR3 length equals 17 residues. The CDR3 loop is CASSKNGFQGENDGYTF. The CDR3 bases are TGTGCCAGCAGCAAAAATGGGTTTCAGGGAGAGAATGATGGCTACACCTTC.

This chain links TRBV10-3 with TRBJ2-7; D may be TRBD1 (6 bases). Trimming left V 3 bases short and J 3 bases short, with 12 bases between. CDR1 is ENHRY, CDR2 SYGVKD, per germline. The CDR3 runs 14 residues. This chain's CDR3 is CAISDAGTYYEQYF. CDR3 nucleotides: TGTGCCATCAGTGATGCCGGGACATACTACGAGCAGTACTTC.

The V call is TRBV12-5, the J call TRBJ2-1, with D uncertain. V was clipped by 1 base and J by 2 bases, with 6 bases between them. This CDR3 is 14 amino acids long. CDR1 is LGHNT, CDR2 FRNRAP, per germline. This CDR3 is CASGLGPAYNEQFF. CDR3 nucleotides: TGTGCTAGTGGTTTGGGACCAGCCTACAATGAGCAGTTCTTC. The full variable domain, in which reference TRBV12-5 and TRBJ2-1 provide the parts outside the CDR3, is DARVTQTPRHKVTEMGQEVTMRCQPILGHNTVFWYRQTMMQGLELLAYFRNRAPLDDSGMPKDRFSAEMPDATLATLKIQPSEPRDSAVYFCASGLGPAYNEQFFGPGTRLTVL.

The chain combines TRBV29-1 with TRBJ1-4, with D unclear. Trimming cost V 0 bases and J 0 bases, with 8 bases left between them. The CDR3 contains 15 residues. The germline CDR1 and CDR2 sequences are SQVTM and ANQGSEA. CDR3 protein: CSVEDVSPTNEKLFF. CDR3 bases: TGCAGCGTTGAAGACGTAAGCCCAACTAATGAAAAACTGTTTTTT.

This chain joins TRBV18 and TRBJ1-5; tentatively, D is TRBD1 (6 bases). The germline CDR1 and CDR2 sequences are KGHSH and LQKENI. The V and J ends lost 3 bases and 3 bases respectively, with 18 bases between them. The CDR3 is made up of 17 amino acids. The CDR3 DNA reads TGTGCCAGCTCACCCGCAGGGGATGGGGGGCCCAATCAGCCCCAGCATTTT. Translated, it gives CASSPAGDGGPNQPQHF.

The gene calls are TRBV7-9 and TRBJ2-1; perhaps TRBD2 as D (5 bases). V was pared by 1 base and J by 0 bases, with 7 bases between. CDR3 length equals 15 residues. CDR1 and CDR2 (germline): SEHNR, FQNEAQ (reference sequence). CDR3 residues: CASSLVEGSYNEQFF. In DNA, the CDR3 is TGTGCCAGCAGCTTAGTCGAGGGCTCCTACAATGAGCAGTTCTTC.

The chain couples TRBV30 to TRBJ2-7, with D perhaps given as TRBD1 or TRBD2 (6 bases each). The V gene lost 1 base and the J gene lost 4 bases, with 8 bases spanning the gap. The CDR3 is made up of 12 amino acids. Germline CDR1 is GTSNPN and CDR2 is SVGIG (reference sequence). CDR3 bases: TGTGCCTGGAGTGCGGGGGCGTACGAGCAGTACTTC. This sequence encodes CAWSAGAYEQYF. Full variable domain (outside the CDR3, taken from reference TRBV30 and TRBJ2-7): SQTIHQWPATLVQPVGSPLSLECTVEGTSNPNLYWYRQAAGRGLQLLFYSVGIGQISSEVPQNLSASRPQDRQFILSSKKLLLSDSGFYLCAWSAGAYEQYFGPGTRLTVT.

The chain has TRBV27 and TRBJ1-4; 8 positions match TRBD1. The CDR3 spans 15 residues. Germline V gene sequence: CDR1 MNHEY, CDR2 SMNVEV (reference sequence). J lost 6 bases, V lost 0 bases, and 3 bases had no gene match. The CDR3 reads CASSLSPGQDEKLFF. Written as DNA, the CDR3 is TGTGCCAGCAGTTTATCTCCGGGACAGGATGAAAAACTGTTTTTT.

This CDR3 reads CASGPLAGVVNEQFF. The CDR3 coding sequence is TGTGCTAGTGGTCCTCTAGCGGGAGTTGTCAATGAGCAGTTCTTC. The chain links TRBV12-5 to TRBJ2-1; 10 positions agree with TRBD2. CDR1 and CDR2 (germline): LGHNT, FRNRAP. The CDR3 consists of 15 residues. Losses at the gene ends were 5 bases for V and 6 bases for J; bases not matched to a gene: 7. The full variable domain, its missing parts supplied by reference TRBV12-5 and TRBJ2-1, is DARVTQTPRHKVTEMGQEVTMRCQPILGHNTVFWYRQTMMQGLELLAYFRNRAPLDDSGMPKDRFSAEMPDATLATLKIQPSEPRDSAVYFCASGPLAGVVNEQFFGPGTRLTVL.

V usage is TRBV5-1 and J usage is TRBJ2-5; D gene unclear. Germline V gene data show CDR1 as SGHRS and CDR2 as YFSETQ. V gave up 2 bases and J gave up 3 bases, with 8 bases separating them. This CDR3 region has 13 residues. This chain's CDR3 is CASSLLGEETQYF. The CDR3 DNA follows: TGCGCCAGCAGCTTATTAGGTGAAGAGACCCAGTACTTC.

In its sample, this clone was seen once. The rearrangement uses TRBV27 and TRBJ1-6; D gene ambiguous. Deletions cut 5 bases from V and 7 bases from J, with 15 bases between. Germline V gives CDR1 MNHEY, CDR2 SMNVEV (reference sequence). CDR3 length: 15 residues. This chain's CDR3 is CASSPAGLGNSPLHF. Here the CDR3 DNA reads TGTGCCAGCAGTCCCGCGGGATTGGGAAATTCACCCCTCCACTTT.

The gene calls are TRBV2 and TRBJ2-3; 7 nucleotides agree with TRBD1. There are 12 residues in the CDR3. Losses at the gene ends were 7 bases for V and 10 bases for J; bases not matched to a gene: 8. Germline V gene data show CDR1 as SNHLY and CDR2 as FYNNEI. The CDR3 region is CASIVKGASQYF. The CDR3 coding sequence is TGTGCCAGCATTGTTAAGGGGGCGTCGCAGTATTTT.

The chain recombines TRBV30 with TRBJ2-5, with D unclear. There are 13 residues in the CDR3. The germline V gene encodes CDR1 GTSNPN and CDR2 SVGIG (reference sequence). V was trimmed by 0 bases and J by 1 base, leaving 6 bases between them. The CDR3 nucleotides read TGTGCCTGGAGTGTATTCCGCCAAGAGACCCAGTACTTC. The encoded protein is CAWSVFRQETQYF.

The chain combines TRBV23-1 with TRBJ2-6; the D gene is possibly TRBD2 (5 bases). TRBV23-1 is known as an ORF, though its function is uncertain. V was pared by 6 bases and J by 1 base, with 7 bases between. CDR3 length equals 14 residues. For the CDR3, the DNA is TGCGCCAGCAGCACGGGATCTGGGGCCAACGTCCTGACTTTC. This sequence encodes CASSTGSGANVLTF.

The rearrangement links TRBV4-3 to TRBJ2-2; 10 nucleotides align to TRBD2. CDR1 is LGHNA, CDR2 YSLEER, per germline. The CDR3 is 17 amino acids. V lost 0 bases to trimming and J lost 6 bases; unmatched junction nucleotides: 7. DNA of the CDR3: TGCGCCAGCAGCCAAGAGTGGGAGCGGGAGGGCCCCGGGGAGCTGTTTTTT. This codes for CASSQEWEREGPGELFF.

V gene TRBV10-3 combines with J gene TRBJ2-6; D ambiguous. V lost 3 bases to trimming and J lost 0 bases, with 12 bases between them. CDR1 and CDR2 (germline): ENHRY, SYGVKD. The CDR3 length is 17 residues. CDR3 DNA sequence: TGTGCCATCAGTGATCGACCTTCAATCTCTGGGGCCAACGTCCTGACTTTC. It yields the protein CAISDRPSISGANVLTF.

This CDR3 reads CASSAFPRTSGSVGELFF. For the CDR3, the DNA is TGTGCCAGCAGCGCCTTCCCTCGGACTAGCGGGAGTGTCGGGGAGCTGTTTTTT. This chain links TRBV9 with TRBJ2-2, with 13 bases fitting TRBD2. The junction had 12 bases not matched to a gene; V was cut back by 3 bases and J by 7 bases. Germline values: CDR1 SGDLS, CDR2 YYNGEE. The CDR3 has 18 residues.

The chain couples TRBV5-1 to TRBJ1-2; D is perhaps TRBD1 (6 bases). The CDR3 sequence is 11 residues long. V shed 4 bases and J shed 10 bases, with 11 bases lying between them. Germline assignment: CDR1 SGHRS and CDR2 YFSETQ. CDR3 protein: CASSREGVYTF. The CDR3 nucleotides are TGCGCCAGCAGCCGGGAGGGGGTCTACACCTTC.